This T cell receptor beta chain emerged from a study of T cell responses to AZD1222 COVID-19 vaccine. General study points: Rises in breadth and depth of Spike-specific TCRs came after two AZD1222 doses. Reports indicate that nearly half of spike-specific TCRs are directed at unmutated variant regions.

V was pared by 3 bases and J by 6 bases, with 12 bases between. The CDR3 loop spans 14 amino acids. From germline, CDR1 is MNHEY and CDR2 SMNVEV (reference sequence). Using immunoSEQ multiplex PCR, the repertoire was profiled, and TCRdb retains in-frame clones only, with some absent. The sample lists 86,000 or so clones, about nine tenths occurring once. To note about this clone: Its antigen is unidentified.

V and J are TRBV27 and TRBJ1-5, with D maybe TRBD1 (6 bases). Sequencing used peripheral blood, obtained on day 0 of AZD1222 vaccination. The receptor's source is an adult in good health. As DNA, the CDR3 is TGTGCCAGCAGTTTTTCTGGGACATTTCAGCCCCAGCATTTT. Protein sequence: CASSFSGTFQPQHF.